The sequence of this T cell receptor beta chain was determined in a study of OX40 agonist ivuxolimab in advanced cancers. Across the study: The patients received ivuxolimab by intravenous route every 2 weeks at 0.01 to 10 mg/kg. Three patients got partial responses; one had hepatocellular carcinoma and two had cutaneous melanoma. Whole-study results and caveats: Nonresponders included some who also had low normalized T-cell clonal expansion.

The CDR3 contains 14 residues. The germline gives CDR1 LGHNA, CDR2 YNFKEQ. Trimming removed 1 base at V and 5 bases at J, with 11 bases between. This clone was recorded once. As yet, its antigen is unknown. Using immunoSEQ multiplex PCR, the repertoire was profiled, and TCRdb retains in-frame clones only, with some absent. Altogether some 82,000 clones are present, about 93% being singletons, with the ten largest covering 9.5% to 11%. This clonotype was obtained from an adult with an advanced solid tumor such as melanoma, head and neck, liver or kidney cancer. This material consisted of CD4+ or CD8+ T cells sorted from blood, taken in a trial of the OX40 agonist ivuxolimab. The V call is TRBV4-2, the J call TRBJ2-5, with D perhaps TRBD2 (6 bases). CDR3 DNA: TGTGCCAGCAGCCAAGTCGGGAGCGGTGAGACCCAGTACTTC. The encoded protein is CASSQVGSGETQYF.